This TCR beta chain was sequenced during a study of T cells in Graves' hyperthyroidism and ophthalmopathy (dated by TCRdb to between 2018 and 2021). Looking at the study overall: Peripheral blood samples were taken at the time of initial diagnosis, prior to any treatment. The roughly 91 discovery patients were randomly divided into training and test sets at a 7:3 ratio. The study also compared thyroid tissue and blood T-cell repertoires from over 5 Graves' hyperthyroidism patients. The paper describes TCR Vbeta CDR3 sequencing of 140 or so peripheral blood samples, made up of roughly 40 ophthalmopathy patients, around 78 hyperthyroidism patients and roughly 17 progressor patients. To identify distinguishing TCR V-J signatures, a discovery cohort of about 100 patients was used, comprising 40 to 45 with Graves' ophthalmopathy and about 59 with stable Graves' hyperthyroidism. Prospective prediction of ophthalmopathy was tested in an independent validation cohort of approximately 19 hyperthyroidism patients and 15 to 17 patients who later progressed to ophthalmopathy. After blood sampling, hyperthyroidism patients were treated with methimazole at a starting dose of 30 mg daily, and ophthalmopathy patients were treated with high-dose intravenous methylprednisolone.

The hyperthyroidism patients were between 18 and 65 years old and newly diagnosed, with a disease duration of less than 2 months. Exclusion was applied to patients with uncontrolled infections, other autoimmune diseases, pregnancy or lactation. Diagnoses were based on clinical symptoms, serum thyroxine and TRAb, thyroid ultrasound and orbital computed tomography. For progressor patients, blood was drawn at the first diagnosis of hyperthyroidism, before any ophthalmopathy symptoms had appeared. PBMCs were separated from roughly 9.3 ml of fresh peripheral blood using Ficoll-Paque density gradient centrifugation. Patients classed as progressors first received a Graves' hyperthyroidism diagnosis and then went on to develop ophthalmopathy during follow-up. Total RNA was extracted with Trizol reagent, and quality was checked on an Agilent 2100 Bioanalyzer. Points the paper makes about the study in general: Most expanded thyroid clonotypes (frequency above 0.001) were also detected in blood, a finding suggesting that blood repertoires may reflect thyroid immune responses. Sample size was not statistically predetermined, and investigators were not blinded to group allocation. In validation, the model predicted progression to ophthalmopathy a median of roughly 6.1 months before onset, with about 67% sensitivity and more than 72% specificity. Ophthalmopathy was separated from stable hyperthyroidism by a 13 V-J signature model, with about 86% sensitivity and 81% to 82% specificity obtained in cross-validation and 80%/75% obtained in testing.

The TCR beta CDR3 regions were amplified from the RNA transcripts. A first-round RT-PCR of the TCR CDR3 used the HTBI primer set with the Qiagen OneStep RT-PCR kit. A second multiplex PCR round built the libraries, followed by size selection and purification. The libraries were sequenced on an Illumina HiSeq2000 using paired-end 100 bp reads. The original pipeline was this. SOAPnuke was used to process the raw data, throwing out any read that contained adapters or uncalled bases, had a mean Phred below 15, or lacked an exact constant-primer or identifier match. High-quality paired reads were merged with COPE v1.2.5, and unique nucleotide sequences were defined as clonotypes. Clonotypes were aligned to IMGT TRBV, TRBD and TRBJ reference segments using MiTCR v1.1. Analysis was restricted to V-J combinations with a frequency above 0.0001, which covered 98% to 99.2% of repertoires. The TCS score was defined as F50 (clonal expansion) divided by E x V (chaos), with BLOSUM62-based TCRdist calculated between CDR3 peptides within each V-J. Welch's t-statistics and random forest reduced around 550 V-J features to about 12, which were used in a naive Bayes classifier (R e1071). The public reads were reanalyzed by TCRdb: fastp trimming at Q25, MiXCR alignment, in-frame beta chains only. Entries are consolidated by CDR3 protein sequence, retaining the most common genes and DNA. These V and J calls derive from TCRdb rather than the authors' analysis. The sample table holds under 450,000 distinct CDR3 sequences, of which 13% were seen once. Jointly, the top ten make up under 25% of the sample.

For this chain, trimming is 6 bases at the V end and 4 bases at the J end, and the number of junction bases without a gene match is 7. Counted from cysteine to phenylalanine, this CDR3 has 14 amino acids. Only the CDR3 portion is preserved as DNA: 42 bases, with reading frame beginning at the first base. Looking up the germline V gene (reference sequence) yields CDR1 DFQATT and CDR2 SNEGSKA. To note about this clonotype: What antigen it recognizes has not been identified. No much larger clone exists at a distance of one base, and base qualities are not known.

Sequencing used blood. The rearranged segments are TRBV20-1 and TRBJ1-5; 9 central bases correspond to TRBD1. This clonotype was sampled from a man in his thirties or forties with Graves' hyperthyroidism that later progressed to Graves' ophthalmopathy. The DNA is TGCAGTGCAAGAAAACAGGGGGCTAATCAGCCCCAGCATTTT. Translation gives CSARKQGANQPQHF.